These 26 T cell receptor beta chains share one sample of origin, sequenced in a study of beta chain features in type 1 diabetes (dated by TCRdb to the late 2010s). Findings and caveats that apply to the study as a whole: Type 1 diabetes patients showed a moderate but significant shortening of TCRB CDR3 length in all four CD4+ subsets.

These receptors' antigens are unknown. The library was built by means of the immunoSEQ multiplex PCR assay. All of the isolated RNA was reverse transcribed with the High Capacity cDNA Reverse Transcription Kit, so expressed TCRB transcripts were sequenced. Here the immuneACCESS table is served through TCRdb, limited to in-frame sequences with V and J called. Missing clones are a known gap in these copies; in checked studies unresolved V genes cover under half, and the rest lacks a known reason. Within this sample are 600,000 to 700,000 clones, with 9.5% to 15% of them counted one time only. Of the sample, more than 0.1% is held by the ten largest clones. The material sequenced was naive CD4+ T cells from blood. The sample's cell subset or site label is to be understood as: true naive CD4+ T cells. The receptors come from a man aged 30-40 years with type 1 diabetes.

The V gene is TRBV6-5, the J gene TRBJ2-7, with TRBD1 identical over 8 bases. CDR1 and CDR2 from the germline V gene are MNHEY and SVGAGI. The CDR3 is made up of 15 amino acids. The V segment lost 7 bases and the J segment 1 base; nucleotides outside the gene matches: 9. The CDR3 DNA is TGTGCCAGCATCTACGGACAGGGAGGATCCTACGAGCAGTACTTC. It specifies CASIYGQGGSYEQYF.

The rearrangement uses TRBV7-7 and TRBJ2-5, with 8 bases identical to TRBD1. The CDR3 is made up of 16 amino acids. The V segment lost 5 bases and the J segment 0 bases; nucleotides outside the gene matches: 8. Germline V gene data show CDR1 as SSHAT and CDR2 as FNYEAQ (reference sequence). CDR3 coding DNA: TGTGCCAGCAGCCCAGGGGGCCGGGGAAACCAAGAGACCCAGTACTTC. The encoded protein is CASSPGGRGNQETQYF.

This clone was seen a few times. The genes are TRBV7-9 and TRBJ2-3; no reliable D call. Trimming stripped 1 base from V and 0 bases from J, with 11 bases between. CDR3 length equals 16 residues. Germline assignment: CDR1 SEHNR and CDR2 FQNEAQ (reference sequence). CDR3: CASSLVNPASTDTQYF. In nucleotides, the CDR3 is TGTGCCAGCAGCTTAGTAAATCCTGCTAGCACAGATACGCAGTATTTT.

The chain uses TRBV7-2 and TRBJ1-1; 10 bases fit TRBD1. V lost 6 bases to trimming and J lost 5 bases; unmatched junction nucleotides: 6. The CDR3 contains 14 residues. Germline V lookup: CDR1 SGHTA, CDR2 FQGNSA. CDR3 DNA sequence: TGTGCCAGCAGGTTAAGGACAGGGGGAACTGAAGCTTTCTTT. This sequence encodes CASRLRTGGTEAFF.

This clone was picked up a small number of times. The chain is built from TRBV7-6 and TRBJ1-5; D call uncertain. Per germline, CDR1 SGHVS and CDR2 FNYEAQ. There are 13 residues in the CDR3. The germline V and J ends were trimmed by 8 bases and 2 bases, with 10 bases remaining between them. The CDR3 is CASPVRGNQPQHF. CDR3 in DNA: TGTGCCAGCCCAGTCCGGGGCAATCAGCCCCAGCATTTT.

The chain is built from TRBV6-5 and TRBJ2-7; 9 bases are a match to TRBD1. The germline gives CDR1 MNHEY, CDR2 SVGAGI. This CDR3 contains 14 residues. J lost 4 bases, V lost 6 bases, and 7 bases had no gene match. The CDR3, as DNA: TGTGCCAGCAGGGCCGGGACAGGGAATTACGAGCAGTACTTC. Protein sequence: CASRAGTGNYEQYF.

The V and J genes are TRBV4-1 and TRBJ2-2, with D unclear. Trimming took 0 bases from V and 7 from J, leaving 9 bases between them. The germline CDR1 and CDR2 sequences are MGHRA and YSYEKL. The CDR3 extends over 14 amino acids. CDR3 amino acids: CASSQDYLIGELFF. CDR3 bases: TGCGCCAGCAGCCAAGACTACTTGATCGGGGAGCTGTTTTTT.

This clone was seen a few times. V and J are TRBV6-1 and TRBJ1-5; D gene uncertain. Germline V gene lookup returns CDR1 MNHNS and CDR2 SASEGT. V lost 2 bases, J lost 8 bases, and 10 bases lay in between. The CDR3 loop spans 13 amino acids. The DNA for the CDR3 is TGTGCCAGCAGTGAAAGGACGGGCGAGCCCCAGCATTTT. Translation: CASSERTGEPQHF.

This clone was picked up a small number of times. This rearrangement joins TRBV15 to TRBJ2-3, with D tentatively TRBD2 (5 bases). CDR1 is LNHNV and CDR2 is YYDKDF in the germline V gene (reference sequence). V lost 3 bases, J lost 2 bases, and 15 bases lay in between. CDR3 length: 16 residues. CDR3 nucleotide sequence: TGTGCCACCAGCAGCTTCCGGACTCAATTCACAGATACGCAGTATTTT. It encodes CATSSFRTQFTDTQYF.

This sequence joins TRBV18 and TRBJ2-1, with D perhaps TRBD1 (5 bases). Trimming took off 5 bases at V and 7 bases at J, with 24 bases between the two ends. The CDR3 is 17 residues long. CDR1 and CDR2 (germline): KGHSH, LQKENI. The CDR3 protein is CASSSLNPQGVGNEQFF. CDR3 DNA sequence: TGTGCCAGCTCATCTTTGAACCCGCAGGGTGTAGGGAATGAGCAGTTCTTC.

This clone has just a few counts. The J gene is TRBJ1-5, the V gene TRBV4-3; maybe TRBD1 (5 bases). The CDR3 has 13 amino acids. Germline V gene data show CDR1 as LGHNA and CDR2 as YSLEER. V lost 0 bases and J lost 11, with 11 bases in between. CDR3 region: CASSQDPWGAQHF. CDR3 nucleotide sequence: TGCGCCAGCAGCCAAGATCCTTGGGGGGCCCAGCATTTT.

For this clone: One end of the junction varies from germline; a read error may be responsible. The rearrangement links TRBV2 to TRBJ2-5, with 10 bases matching TRBD2. CDR3 length equals 15 residues. The germline V gene has CDR1 SNHLY and CDR2 FYNNEI. The CDR3 loop is CASTLWGTSEPQGHF. In nucleotides, the CDR3 is TGTGCCAGCACCCTATGGGGGACTAGCGAACCCCAAGGGCACTTC.

The sample holds a few counts of this clone. The rearrangement joins TRBV5-1 to TRBJ2-3; 7 bases are shared with TRBD1. Germline loops: CDR1 SGHRS, CDR2 YFSETQ. V dropped 4 bases and J dropped 3; count of bases not matched to a gene: 8. This CDR3 has 15 residues. CDR3 coding DNA: TGCGCCAGCAGCCTGATACAGGGGACAACAGATACGCAGTATTTT. Its protein product is CASSLIQGTTDTQYF.

This clone was seen a few times. The chain links TRBV5-4 to TRBJ2-5; 10 bases are shared with TRBD1. The CDR3 totals 14 residues. CDR1 is SGHNT and CDR2 is YYREEE in the germline V gene (reference sequence). J gave up 2 bases and V 5 bases, and 3 bases lay outside the gene matches. CDR3 bases: TGTGCCAGCAGTGGACAGGGGGGACAAGAGACCCAGTACTTC. This gives the protein CASSGQGGQETQYF.

This clone was observed a handful of times. The sample has other DNA sequences that encode this CDR3 too. This chain links TRBV14 with TRBJ2-5; no reliable D call. V was clipped by 0 bases and J by 5 bases, with 4 bases between them. CDR1 and CDR2 (germline): SGHDN, FVKESK. The CDR3 runs to 12 residues. DNA for the CDR3: TGTGCCAGCAGCCAAGATCAGGAGACCCAGTACTTC. Its protein is CASSQDQETQYF.

This clone was seen more than once but under ten times. The chain couples TRBV6-5 to TRBJ1-2; D possibly corresponds to TRBD1 (5 bases). V dropped 6 bases and J dropped 4 bases, with 18 bases sitting between them. CDR1 and CDR2 from the germline V gene are MNHEY and SVGAGI. The CDR3 runs 15 residues. CDR3 in DNA: TGTGCCAGCAGCCCTGCTGCCAACAGGATCTATGGCTACACCTTC. Residues: CASSPAANRIYGYTF.

This clone was seen more than once but under ten times. The rearrangement uses TRBV19 and TRBJ2-3, with D perhaps matching TRBD2 (5 bases). The V gene's germline CDR1 is LNHDA and CDR2 SQIVND (reference sequence). The CDR3 is made up of 13 amino acids. V dropped 5 bases and J dropped 4 bases, with 10 bases sitting between them. The CDR3 reads CASSRRGADTQYF. CDR3 nucleotide sequence: TGTGCCAGTAGTCGTCGGGGAGCAGATACGCAGTATTTT. Using reference TRBV19 and TRBJ2-3 for the parts outside the CDR3, the full variable domain is DGGITQSPKYLFRKEGQNVTLSCEQNLNHDAMYWYRQDPGQGLRLIYYSQIVNDFQKGDIAEGYSVSREKKESFPLTVTSAQKNPTAFYLCASSRRGADTQYFGPGTRLTVL.

This clone was observed a few times. The V and J genes are TRBV7-2 and TRBJ2-7, with 7 bases fitting TRBD1. V gave up 6 bases and J gave up 0 bases; unmatched junction bases: 5. This CDR3 is 14 amino acids long. Germline V gives CDR1 SGHTA, CDR2 FQGNSA. CDR3 sequence reads: CASRTTGHSYEQYF. The DNA for the CDR3 is TGTGCCAGCAGAACGACAGGGCACTCCTACGAGCAGTACTTC.

The V gene is TRBV27, the J gene TRBJ2-1; D may be TRBD2 (5 bases). The CDR3 has 13 residues. V was clipped by 2 bases and J by 10 bases, with 12 bases between them. The germline V gene encodes CDR1 MNHEY and CDR2 SMNVEV (reference sequence). The CDR3 DNA reads as TGTGCCAGCAGTTTAGTCCCCAGGAGGGAGCAGTTCTTC. Amino acid sequence: CASSLVPRREQFF.

This clone occurred a few times. The chain couples TRBV5-1 to TRBJ1-1, with D unclear. Germline V gene lookup returns CDR1 SGHRS and CDR2 YFSETQ. This CDR3 region has 14 residues. V shed 2 bases and J shed 4 bases, with 12 bases lying between them. The CDR3 here is CASSFSNSGTEAFF. CDR3 sequence (DNA): TGCGCCAGCAGCTTTTCGAATTCTGGCACTGAAGCTTTCTTT.

This clone showed up just a few times. The chain carries TRBV7-2 and TRBJ1-6; maybe TRBD1 (5 bases). This CDR3 is built from 17 residues. Germline V gives CDR1 SGHTA, CDR2 FQGNSA. Trimming removed 0 bases from V and 0 bases from J, with 9 bases in between. CDR3 DNA sequence: TGTGCCAGCAGCTTAGCGGGGCAAGGCTCCTATAATTCACCCCTCCACTTT. It encodes CASSLAGQGSYNSPLHF.

The chain couples TRBV30 to TRBJ1-6; 7 positions agree with TRBD1. V was pared by 0 bases and J by 6 bases, with 5 bases of the junction left unmatched. The V gene's germline CDR1 is GTSNPN and CDR2 SVGIG (reference sequence). CDR3 length: 15 residues. The CDR3 here is CAWSVLGTANSPLHF. CDR3 DNA sequence: TGTGCCTGGAGTGTACTCGGGACAGCTAATTCACCCCTCCACTTT.

This clone was detected a few times. The V and J genes are TRBV13 and TRBJ2-7, with D possibly matching TRBD2 (6 bases). This CDR3 region has 14 residues. From germline, CDR1 is PRHDT and CDR2 FYEKMQ (reference sequence). Trimming took off 3 bases at V and 7 bases at J, with 16 bases between the two ends. CDR3 DNA: TGTGCCAGCAGCTTTGGGCTAGCAGGGAGGGAGCAGTACTTC. Residues: CASSFGLAGREQYF.

This clone appeared a few times. Other nucleotide sequences in the sample specify the same CDR3. This chain joins TRBV20-1 and TRBJ2-3; D ambiguous. Per the germline V gene, CDR1 is DFQATT and CDR2 is SNEGSKA (reference sequence). The CDR3 length is 10 residues. The V and J ends lost 3 bases and 4 bases respectively, with 2 bases between them. CDR3 sequence reads: CSARADTQYF. The DNA for the CDR3 is TGCAGTGCTAGGGCAGATACGCAGTATTTT.

The gene calls are TRBV2 and TRBJ1-5, with 7 bases that match TRBD1. This CDR3 region has 13 residues. In germline, CDR1 is SNHLY, CDR2 FYNNEI. After removal of 8 bases from V and 3 bases from J, the junction contained 4 bases not matched to a gene. CDR3 loop: CASHRGNNQPQHF. CDR3 nucleotides: TGTGCCAGCCACAGGGGAAACAATCAGCCCCAGCATTTT.

This clone was found a few times. The rearrangement uses TRBV18 and TRBJ1-1, with 9 nucleotides matching TRBD1. Unmatched junction bases numbered 0, after V lost 3 bases and J lost 1 base. The CDR3 runs 14 residues. Germline CDR1 is KGHSH and CDR2 is LQKENI. The CDR3 DNA follows: TGTGCCAGCTCACCGGACAGGGGGAACACTGAAGCTTTCTTT. Its translation: CASSPDRGNTEAFF.